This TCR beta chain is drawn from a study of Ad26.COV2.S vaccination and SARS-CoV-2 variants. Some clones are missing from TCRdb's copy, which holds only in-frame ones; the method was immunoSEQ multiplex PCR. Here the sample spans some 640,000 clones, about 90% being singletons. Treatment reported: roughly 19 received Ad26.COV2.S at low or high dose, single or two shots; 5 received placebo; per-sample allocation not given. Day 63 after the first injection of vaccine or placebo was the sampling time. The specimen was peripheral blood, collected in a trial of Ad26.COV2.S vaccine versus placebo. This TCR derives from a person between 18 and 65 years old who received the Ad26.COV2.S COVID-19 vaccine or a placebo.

The CDR3 loop reads CASSLDPSAQFF. Here the CDR3 DNA reads TGTGCCAGCAGCTTAGATCCGAGTGCGCAGTTCTTC. This chain connects TRBV11-3 to TRBJ2-1; unclear D gene. Germline assignment: CDR1 SGHNT and CDR2 YENEEA. V lost 0 bases and J 12 bases, leaving 9 bases between the germline ends. The CDR3 covers 12 residues.